The source of this TCR beta chain is a study of blood T cell repertoires in COVID-19. Study overall: From the United States, Italy and Spain came samples of acute and convalescent COVID-19. From T cells, B-cell-depleted T cells, or PBMCs came the material, which was cDNA or gDNA.

As originally analysed: Estimated nucleated cell counts came from reference gene primer amplification. TCRdb's copy holds only in-frame clones and misses some; the assay was immunoSEQ multiplex PCR. Clonal size and the V and J genes are those of that table, whereas D and trimming came from the DNA. Of 410,000 or so clones in the sample, approximately 91% are singletons; the top ten hold about 1.6%. Trimming at V came to 0 bases and at J to 3 bases, leaving 9 bases not matched to a gene. Germline V gene data show CDR1 as SEHNR and CDR2 as FQNEAQ (reference sequence). This CDR3 is built from 17 residues.

The sequenced material came from peripheral blood. The source is a woman in her thirties or forties with COVID-19, enrolled during active disease. V and J are TRBV7-9 and TRBJ2-3; 7 bases align to TRBD1. The CDR3, as DNA: TGTGCCAGCAGCTTAGCGTACAGGGGAATTGAAACAGATACGCAGTATTTT. Protein product: CASSLAYRGIETDTQYF. Full variable domain (rest looked up from reference TRBV7-9 and TRBJ2-3): DTGVSQNPRHKITKRGQNVTFRCDPISEHNRLYWYRQTLGQGPEFLTYFQNEAQLEKSRLLSDRFSAERPKGSFSTLEIQRTEQGDSAMYLCASSLAYRGIETDTQYFGPGTRLTVL.